The 10 T cell receptor beta chains below all came from one sample that was sequenced in a study of neurological immune-mediated disorders. TCRdb reprocessed the 5' RACE reads via MiXCR and lists one record per CDR3 protein. The sample includes approximately 51,000 distinct CDR3 sequences, 3% to 4% of them seen just once. Input material: PBMCs. All receptors come from a man aged 40-49 years with multiple sclerosis.

Ten or more counts support this clonotype. This chain links TRBV7-9 with TRBJ2-5, with 7 bases aligning to TRBD1. V lost 6 bases and J lost 2; bases outside the gene matches: 6. CDR3 length equals 14 residues. CDR1 and CDR2 from the germline V gene are SEHNR and FQNEAQ (reference sequence). CDR3 region: CASRDDREQETQYF. CDR3 coding DNA: TGTGCCAGCAGAGACGACAGGGAACAAGAGACCCAGTACTTC.

For this clonotype: One end of the junction does not line up with germline, which may come from a read error. V and J are TRBV28 and TRBJ1-6; TRBD1 matches at 8 bases. From germline, CDR1 is MDHEN and CDR2 SYDVKM. CDR3 size: 13 residues. The CDR3 is CASSPRDRPPLNF. The CDR3 DNA sequence: TGTGCCAGCAGTCCCCGGGACAGGCCGCCCCTCAACTTT.

Many counts were recorded for this clonotype. V and J are TRBV6-5 and TRBJ2-2, with 9 positions matching TRBD1. The CDR3 has 15 amino acids. The ends lost 4 bases at V and 7 bases at J; junction bases unmatched: 7. Per the germline V gene, CDR1 is MNHEY and CDR2 is SVGAGI. CDR3 loop: CASSSRDRVLGELFF. In DNA form, the CDR3 reads TGTGCCAGCAGTTCCCGGGACAGGGTACTCGGGGAGCTGTTTTTT.

In this sample, this clonotype turned up many times. The CDR3 region is CASSFLAGGRGDGYTF. Written as DNA, the CDR3 is TGTGCCAGCAGCTTCCTAGCAGGAGGCAGGGGAGATGGCTACACCTTC. The rearrangement links TRBV7-9 to TRBJ1-2, with D possibly matching TRBD1 (6 bases). Germline CDR1 is SEHNR and CDR2 is FQNEAQ (reference sequence). V lost 3 bases and J lost 6, with 20 bases in between. The CDR3 has 16 amino acids. Variable domain in full (rest from reference TRBV7-9 and TRBJ1-2): DTGVSQNPRHKITKRGQNVTFRCDPISEHNRLYWYRQTLGQGPEFLTYFQNEAQLEKSRLLSDRFSAERPKGSFSTLEIQRTEQGDSAMYLCASSFLAGGRGDGYTFGSGTRLTVV.

In its sample, this clonotype was seen many times. J is TRBJ1-3 and V is TRBV6-5; perhaps TRBD1 as D (5 bases). The germline V gene encodes CDR1 MNHEY and CDR2 SVGAGI. The CDR3 is 15 residues long. The V and J ends lost 2 bases and 0 bases respectively, with 8 bases between them. CDR3 nucleotide sequence: TGTGCCAGCAGTTACAGGGGCGGCTCTGGAAACACCATATATTTT. Translating gives CASSYRGGSGNTIYF.

This clonotype has a count of ten or more. The chain is built from TRBV12-3 or TRBV12-4 and TRBJ2-7, with a tentative D call TRBD1 (6 bases). Trimming took off 3 bases at V and 10 bases at J, with 13 bases between the two ends. This CDR3 has 12 residues. The CDR3 is CASSFIRGLQYF. DNA of the CDR3: TGTGCCAGCAGTTTCATCAGGGGTCTTCAGTACTTC.

This clonotype has ten or more counts. The CDR3 region is CASSERTSGGTDTQYF. Written as DNA, the CDR3 is TGTGCCAGCAGTGAACGCACTAGCGGGGGGACAGATACGCAGTATTTT. This chain joins TRBV6-1 and TRBJ2-3; TRBD2 agrees at 12 bases. Trimming took 2 bases from V and 3 from J; bases not matched to a gene: 3. The CDR3 consists of 16 residues. Germline lookup yields CDR1 MNHNS and CDR2 SASEGT.

This clonotype was recorded many times. The CDR3 DNA reads TGCGCCAGCAGCTTGTCCAGGGGAAGCTCCTACGAGCAGTACTTC. It translates to CASSLSRGSSYEQYF. V gene TRBV5-1 combines with J gene TRBJ2-7, with a weak D call TRBD1 (6 bases). This CDR3 contains 15 residues. The V gene lost 1 base and the J gene lost 0 bases, with 11 bases spanning the gap. CDR1 and CDR2 from the germline V gene are SGHRS and YFSETQ.

This clonotype was picked up a small number of times. Sequence at one end of the junction differs from germline and may be a read error. Here the CDR3 reads CASRDRVTYNSPLNF. The CDR3 DNA reads as TGTGCCAGCAGGGACAGGGTCACCTATAATTCACCCCTCAACTTT. The chain recombines TRBV6-5 with TRBJ1-6; the match to TRBD1 covers 8 bases. Germline V gene lookup returns CDR1 MNHEY and CDR2 SVGAGI. The CDR3 totals 15 residues.

This clonotype was observed many times. This chain connects TRBV6-5 to TRBJ2-1, with TRBD1 identical over 8 bases. The CDR3 sequence is 14 residues long. Germline V lookup: CDR1 MNHEY, CDR2 SVGAGI. Unmatched junction bases numbered 7, after V lost 8 bases and J lost 4 bases. The CDR3 is CASHKQGVYNEQFF. The CDR3 bases are TGTGCCAGCCACAAACAGGGGGTTTACAATGAGCAGTTCTTC.